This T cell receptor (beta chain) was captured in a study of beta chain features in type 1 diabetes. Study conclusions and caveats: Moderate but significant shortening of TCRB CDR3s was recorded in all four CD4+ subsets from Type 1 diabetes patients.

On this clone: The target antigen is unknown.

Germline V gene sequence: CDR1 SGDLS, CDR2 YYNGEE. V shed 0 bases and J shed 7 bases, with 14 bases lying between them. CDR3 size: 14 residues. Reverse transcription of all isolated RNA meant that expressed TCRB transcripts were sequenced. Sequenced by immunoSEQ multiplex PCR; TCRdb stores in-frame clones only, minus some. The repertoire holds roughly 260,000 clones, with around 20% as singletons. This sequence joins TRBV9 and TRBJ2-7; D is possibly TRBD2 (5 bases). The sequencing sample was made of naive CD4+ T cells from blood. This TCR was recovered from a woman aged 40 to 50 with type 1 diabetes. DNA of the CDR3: TGTGCCAGCAGCGTAGCGGTCTTACCGGGGGAGCAGTACTTC. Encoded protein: CASSVAVLPGEQYF. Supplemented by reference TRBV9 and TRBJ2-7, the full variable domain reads DSGVTQTPKHLITATGQRVTLRCSPRSGDLSVYWYQQSLDQGLQFLIQYYNGEERAKGNILERFSAQQFPDLHSELNLSSLELGDSALYFCASSVAVLPGEQYFGPGTRLTVT.